The rows below give T cell receptor beta chains drawn from one sample of a study of cytomegalovirus exposure and HLA in healthy donors. The assay was immunoSEQ multiplex PCR, and TCRdb's table has in-frame clones only and misses some. The repertoire consists of some 150,000 clones, with around 85% occurring once and the leading ten covering about 0.9%. Sequencing was performed on PBMCs. These receptors were taken from a woman aged 30 to 39 in good health and CMV-seronegative. Each CDR3 is given with its conserved first and last residue. A D gene is named only where the DNA matches it firmly. Rows may omit the clone size; those that give it use once, few, many or a size class.

V gene: TRBV6-6; D gene: TRBD1; clone size: .; J gene: TRBJ1-2; CDR3 DNA: TGTGCCAGCAGAATACTAACGACAGGGGGCGCAAGTGGCTACACCTTC; CDR3 protein: CASRILTTGGASGYTF
V gene: TRBV9; D gene: .; clone size: once; J gene: TRBJ2-3; CDR3 DNA: TGTGCCAGCAGCGTAAGGGGCTCGACGGGCGGGGCCACAGATACGCAGTATTTT; CDR3 protein: CASSVRGSTGGATDTQYF
V gene: TRBV29-1; D gene: .; clone size: few; J gene: TRBJ1-4; CDR3 DNA: TGCAGCGTTGAGTCCAGGGAAAAACTGTTTTTT; CDR3 protein: CSVESREKLFF
V gene: TRBV20-1; D gene: .; clone size: .; J gene: TRBJ1-1; CDR3 DNA: TGCAGTGCTAGTCGAGTAATAGCTTTCTTT; CDR3 protein: CSASRVIAFF
V gene: TRBV18; D gene: TRBD1; clone size: .; J gene: TRBJ1-5; CDR3 DNA: TGTGCCAGCTCACCCGTTAGTGGCAGGGGGAACAATCAGCCCCAGCATTTT; CDR3 protein: CASSPVSGRGNNQPQHF
V gene: TRBV9; D gene: .; clone size: .; J gene: TRBJ2-7; CDR3 DNA: TGTGCCAGCAGCGTAGGAACGGGATACTACGAGCAGTACTTC; CDR3 protein: CASSVGTGYYEQYF
V gene: TRBV5-1; D gene: .; clone size: .; J gene: TRBJ2-1; CDR3 DNA: TGCGCCAGCAGCTTGACTGGGAGCTCCTACAATGAGCAGTTCTTC; CDR3 protein: CASSLTGSSYNEQFF
V gene: TRBV6-5; D gene: TRBD1; clone size: .; J gene: TRBJ2-7; CDR3 DNA: TGTGCCAGCAGTTACCAGTGGACAGGGATGTACGAGCAGTACTTC; CDR3 protein: CASSYQWTGMYEQYF
V gene: TRBV27; D gene: .; clone size: .; J gene: TRBJ1-2; CDR3 DNA: TGTGCCAGCAGTTCAATGGACAATTCGGGAGGTGGCTACACCTTC; CDR3 protein: CASSSMDNSGGGYTF
V gene: TRBV28; D gene: .; clone size: few; J gene: TRBJ1-1; CDR3 DNA: TGTGCCAGCTCTCGGGGATGGGGGAACACTGAAGCTTTCTTT; CDR3 protein: CASSRGWGNTEAFF
V gene: TRBV6-4; D gene: TRBD2; clone size: .; J gene: TRBJ2-2; CDR3 DNA: TGTGCCAGCAGTCGGACTAGCGGGGGGGCGAACACCGGGGAGCTGTTTTTT; CDR3 protein: CASSRTSGGANTGELFF
V gene: TRBV27; D gene: .; clone size: .; J gene: TRBJ2-1; CDR3 DNA: TGTGCCAGCAGTTTGCTAGACAATGAGCAGTTCTTC; CDR3 protein: CASSLLDNEQFF
V gene: TRBV13; D gene: TRBD1; clone size: .; J gene: TRBJ2-7; CDR3 DNA: TGTGCCAGCAGCACCCGACAGGGGGCCGGCTACGAGCAGTACTTC; CDR3 protein: CASSTRQGAGYEQYF
V gene: TRBV6-1; D gene: TRBD1; clone size: .; J gene: TRBJ1-4; CDR3 DNA: TGTGCCAGCACCCTATCACAGGGGACTAATGAAAAACTGTTTTTT; CDR3 protein: CASTLSQGTNEKLFF
V gene: TRBV6-1; D gene: .; clone size: few; J gene: TRBJ2-3; CDR3 DNA: TGTGCCAGCAGTTCAGGGGTTATCACAGATACGCAGTATTTT; CDR3 protein: CASSSGVITDTQYF
V gene: TRBV5-1; D gene: TRBD1; clone size: .; J gene: TRBJ1-1; CDR3 DNA: TGCGCCAGCAGCCATTCCGGGACAGTGAACACTGAAGCTTTCTTT; CDR3 protein: CASSHSGTVNTEAFF
V gene: TRBV5-1; D gene: TRBD2; clone size: .; J gene: TRBJ2-4; CDR3 DNA: TGCGCCAGCAGCTCCCGGGTAGCGGGGGGGCCCGAAAACATTCAGTACTTC; CDR3 protein: CASSSRVAGGPENIQYF
V gene: TRBV28; D gene: .; clone size: few; J gene: TRBJ1-1; CDR3 DNA: TGTGCCAGCAGTGTTCTCGGGACTGAAGCTTTCTTT; CDR3 protein: CASSVLGTEAFF
V gene: TRBV5-1; D gene: TRBD1; clone size: .; J gene: TRBJ1-1; CDR3 DNA: TGCGCCAGCAGCGAAGCGACAGGGCCAAACACTGAAGCTTTCTTT; CDR3 protein: CASSEATGPNTEAFF
V gene: TRBV2; D gene: .; clone size: .; J gene: TRBJ1-4; CDR3 DNA: TGTGCCACATGGGGGGGAAGGACTCCTAAACTGTTTTTT; CDR3 protein: CATWGGRTPKLFF
V gene: TRBV7-9; D gene: .; clone size: .; J gene: TRBJ2-1; CDR3 DNA: TGTGCCAGCAGCCCGAGCCCCAATGAGCAGTTCTTC; CDR3 protein: CASSPSPNEQFF
V gene: TRBV19; D gene: .; clone size: .; J gene: TRBJ1-1; CDR3 DNA: TGTGCCAGTAGCCTGGACAGTTTGAACACTGAAGCTTTCTTT; CDR3 protein: CASSLDSLNTEAFF
V gene: TRBV5-1; D gene: .; clone size: .; J gene: TRBJ1-2; CDR3 DNA: TGCGCCAGCAGCGGACTCAGCGATGGCTACACCTTC; CDR3 protein: CASSGLSDGYTF
V gene: TRBV7-9; D gene: TRBD2; clone size: .; J gene: TRBJ2-3; CDR3 DNA: TGTGCCAGCAGCTTAGCGACTAGCGGCACAGATACGCAGTATTTT; CDR3 protein: CASSLATSGTDTQYF
V gene: TRBV7-9; D gene: TRBD1; clone size: .; J gene: TRBJ2-7; CDR3 DNA: TGTGCCAGCAGCTTAAGCCCCCTCCGGACAGGGCGTTGCGGGCAGTACTTC; CDR3 protein: CASSLSPLRTGRCGQYF
V gene: TRBV7-9; D gene: .; clone size: .; J gene: TRBJ2-3; CDR3 DNA: TGTGCCAGCAGCTTCGGCGACTCCTCCACAGATACGCAGTATTTT; CDR3 protein: CASSFGDSSTDTQYF
V gene: TRBV10-3; D gene: .; clone size: once; J gene: TRBJ2-3; CDR3 DNA: TGTGCCATCAGTGACTCAGGGGAAGTGACAGATACGCAGTATTTT; CDR3 protein: CAISDSGEVTDTQYF
V gene: TRBV20-1; D gene: .; clone size: .; J gene: TRBJ1-2; CDR3 DNA: TGCAGTGTGAAGGGGGATGGCTACACCTTC; CDR3 protein: CSVKGDGYTF
V gene: TRBV7-9; D gene: .; clone size: .; J gene: TRBJ2-5; CDR3 DNA: TGTGCCAGCAGCTCCGGCAGGGTGGAGACCCAGTACTTC; CDR3 protein: CASSSGRVETQYF
V gene: TRBV9; D gene: .; clone size: .; J gene: TRBJ2-6; CDR3 DNA: TGTGCCAGCAGCCCATCTGGGCGGGGCCTCTCTGGGGCCAACGTCCTGACTTTC; CDR3 protein: CASSPSGRGLSGANVLTF
V gene: TRBV27; D gene: .; clone size: .; J gene: TRBJ2-3; CDR3 DNA: TGTGCCAGCAGTTTATCGGCACCCACAGATACGCAGTATTTT; CDR3 protein: CASSLSAPTDTQYF